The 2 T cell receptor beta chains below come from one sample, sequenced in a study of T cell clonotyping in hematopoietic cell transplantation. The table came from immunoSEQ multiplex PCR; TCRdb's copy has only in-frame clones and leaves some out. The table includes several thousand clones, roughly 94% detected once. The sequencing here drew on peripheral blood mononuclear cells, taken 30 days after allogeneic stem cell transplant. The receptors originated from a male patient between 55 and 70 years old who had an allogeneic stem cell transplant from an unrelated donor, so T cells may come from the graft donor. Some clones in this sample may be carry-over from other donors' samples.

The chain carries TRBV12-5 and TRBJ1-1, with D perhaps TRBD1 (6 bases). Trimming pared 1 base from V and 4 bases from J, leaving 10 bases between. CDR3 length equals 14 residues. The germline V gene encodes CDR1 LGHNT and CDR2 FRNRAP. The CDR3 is CASGLGGLGTEAFF. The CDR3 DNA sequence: TGTGCTAGTGGTTTGGGGGGGCTTGGCACTGAAGCTTTCTTT. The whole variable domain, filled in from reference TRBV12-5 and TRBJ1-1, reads DARVTQTPRHKVTEMGQEVTMRCQPILGHNTVFWYRQTMMQGLELLAYFRNRAPLDDSGMPKDRFSAEMPDATLATLKIQPSEPRDSAVYFCASGLGGLGTEAFFGQGTRLTVV.

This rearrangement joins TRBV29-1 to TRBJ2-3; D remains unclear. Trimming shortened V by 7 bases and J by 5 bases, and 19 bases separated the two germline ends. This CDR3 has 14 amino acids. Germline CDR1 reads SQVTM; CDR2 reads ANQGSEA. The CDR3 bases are TGCAGCGCTCCCGCCTCCTCTATGGGAGATACGCAGTATTTT. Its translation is CSAPASSMGDTQYF.